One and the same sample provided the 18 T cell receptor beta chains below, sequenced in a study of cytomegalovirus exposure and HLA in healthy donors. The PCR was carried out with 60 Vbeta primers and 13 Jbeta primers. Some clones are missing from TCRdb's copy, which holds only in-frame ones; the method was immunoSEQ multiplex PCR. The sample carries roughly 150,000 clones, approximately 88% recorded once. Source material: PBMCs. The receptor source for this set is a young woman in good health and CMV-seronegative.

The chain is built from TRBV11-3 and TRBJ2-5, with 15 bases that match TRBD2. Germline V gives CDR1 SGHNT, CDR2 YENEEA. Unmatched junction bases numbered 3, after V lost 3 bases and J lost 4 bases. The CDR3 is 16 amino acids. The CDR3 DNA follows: TGTGCCAGCAGCTTGTCGGGACTAGCGGGGGGAGAGACCCAGTACTTC. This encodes CASSLSGLAGGETQYF.

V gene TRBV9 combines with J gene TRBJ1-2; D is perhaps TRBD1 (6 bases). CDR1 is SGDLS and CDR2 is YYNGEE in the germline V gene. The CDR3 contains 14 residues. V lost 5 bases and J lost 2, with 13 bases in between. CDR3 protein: CASRRTGTNYGYTF. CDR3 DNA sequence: TGTGCCAGCAGGAGAACAGGGACCAACTATGGCTACACCTTC.

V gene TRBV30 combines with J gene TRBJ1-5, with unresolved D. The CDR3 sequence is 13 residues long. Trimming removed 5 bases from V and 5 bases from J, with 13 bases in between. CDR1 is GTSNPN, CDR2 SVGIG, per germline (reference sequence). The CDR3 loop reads CAWSRERDQPQHF. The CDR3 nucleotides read TGTGCCTGGTCGAGGGAGAGGGATCAGCCCCAGCATTTT.

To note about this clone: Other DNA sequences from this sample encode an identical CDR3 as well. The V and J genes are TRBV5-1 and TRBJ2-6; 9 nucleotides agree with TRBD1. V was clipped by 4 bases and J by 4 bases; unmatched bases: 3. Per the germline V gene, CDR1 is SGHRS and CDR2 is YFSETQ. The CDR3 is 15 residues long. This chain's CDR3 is CASSVQGAGANVLTF. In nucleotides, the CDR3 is TGCGCCAGCAGCGTACAGGGGGCGGGGGCCAACGTCCTGACTTTC.

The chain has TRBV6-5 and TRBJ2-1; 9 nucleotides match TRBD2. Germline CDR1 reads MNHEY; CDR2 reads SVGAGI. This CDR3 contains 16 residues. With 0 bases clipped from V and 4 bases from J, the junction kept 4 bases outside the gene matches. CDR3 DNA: TGTGCCAGCAGTTACTCGGGCGGGGGGGCATACAATGAGCAGTTCTTC. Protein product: CASSYSGGGAYNEQFF.

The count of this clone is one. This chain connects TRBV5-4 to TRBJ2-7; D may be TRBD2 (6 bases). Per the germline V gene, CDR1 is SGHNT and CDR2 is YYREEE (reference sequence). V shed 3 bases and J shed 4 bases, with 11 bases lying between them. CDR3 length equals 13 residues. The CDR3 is CASSSRDSYEQYF. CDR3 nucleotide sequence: TGTGCCAGCAGCTCGCGGGACTCATACGAGCAGTACTTC.

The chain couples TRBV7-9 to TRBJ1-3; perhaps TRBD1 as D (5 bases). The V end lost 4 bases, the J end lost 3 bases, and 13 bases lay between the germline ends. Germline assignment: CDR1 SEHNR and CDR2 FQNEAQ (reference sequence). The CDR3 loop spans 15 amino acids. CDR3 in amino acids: CASSSRVRSGNTIYF. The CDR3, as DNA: TGTGCCAGCAGCTCCAGGGTCAGAAGTGGAAACACCATATATTTT. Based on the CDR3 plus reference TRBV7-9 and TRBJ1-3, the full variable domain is DTGVSQNPRHKITKRGQNVTFRCDPISEHNRLYWYRQTLGQGPEFLTYFQNEAQLEKSRLLSDRFSAERPKGSFSTLEIQRTEQGDSAMYLCASSSRVRSGNTIYFGEGSWLTVV.

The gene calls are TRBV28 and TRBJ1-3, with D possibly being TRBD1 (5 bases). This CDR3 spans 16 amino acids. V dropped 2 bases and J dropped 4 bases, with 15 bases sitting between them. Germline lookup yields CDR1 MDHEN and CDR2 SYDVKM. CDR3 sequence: CASSLAGAGQGNTIYF. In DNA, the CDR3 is TGTGCCAGCAGTTTAGCCGGCGCAGGGCAGGGAAACACCATATATTTT.

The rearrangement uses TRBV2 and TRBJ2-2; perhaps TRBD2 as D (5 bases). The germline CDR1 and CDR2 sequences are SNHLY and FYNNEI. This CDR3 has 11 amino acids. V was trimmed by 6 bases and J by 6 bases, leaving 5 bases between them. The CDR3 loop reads CASREAGELFF. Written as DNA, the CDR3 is TGTGCCAGCAGGGAGGCCGGGGAGCTGTTTTTT.

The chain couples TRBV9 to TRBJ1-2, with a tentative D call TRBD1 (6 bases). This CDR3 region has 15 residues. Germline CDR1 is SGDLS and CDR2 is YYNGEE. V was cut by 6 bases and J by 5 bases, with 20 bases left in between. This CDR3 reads CASTATGSGNYGYTF. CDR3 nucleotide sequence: TGTGCCAGCACCGCGACAGGTAGTGGGAATTATGGCTACACCTTC.

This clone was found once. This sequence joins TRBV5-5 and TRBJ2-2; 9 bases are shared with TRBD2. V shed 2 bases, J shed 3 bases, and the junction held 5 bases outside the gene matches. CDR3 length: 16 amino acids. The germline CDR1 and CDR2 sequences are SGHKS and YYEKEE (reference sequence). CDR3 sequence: CASSFGLAGYTGELFF. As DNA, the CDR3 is TGTGCCAGCAGCTTCGGGCTAGCGGGATACACCGGGGAGCTGTTTTTT. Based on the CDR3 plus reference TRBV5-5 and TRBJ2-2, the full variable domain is DAGVTQSPTHLIKTRGQQVTLRCSPISGHKSVSWYQQVLGQGPQFIFQYYEKEERGRGNFPDRFSARQFPNYSSELNVNALLLGDSALYLCASSFGLAGYTGELFFGEGSRLTVL.

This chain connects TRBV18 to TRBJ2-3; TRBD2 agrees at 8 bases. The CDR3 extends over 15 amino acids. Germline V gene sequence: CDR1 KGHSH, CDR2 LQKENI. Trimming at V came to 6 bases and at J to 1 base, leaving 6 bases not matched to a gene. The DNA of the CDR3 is TGTGCCAGCTCCCAAGGGACTAGTGGCACAGATACGCAGTATTTT. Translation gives CASSQGTSGTDTQYF.

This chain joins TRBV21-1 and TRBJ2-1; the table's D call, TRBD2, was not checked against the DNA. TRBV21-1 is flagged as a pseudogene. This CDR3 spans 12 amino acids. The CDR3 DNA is TGTGCCAGCAGCACCTGTCCGTATGAGCAGTTCTTC. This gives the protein CASSTCPYEQFF.

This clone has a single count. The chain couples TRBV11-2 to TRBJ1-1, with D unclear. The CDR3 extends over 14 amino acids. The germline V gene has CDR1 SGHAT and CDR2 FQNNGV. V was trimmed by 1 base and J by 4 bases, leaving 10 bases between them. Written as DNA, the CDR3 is TGTGCCAGCAGCTTAGGGCTTTCCCCCACTGAAGCTTTCTTT. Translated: CASSLGLSPTEAFF. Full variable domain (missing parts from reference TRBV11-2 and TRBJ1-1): EAGVAQSPRYKIIEKRQSVAFWCNPISGHATLYWYQQILGQGPKLLIQFQNNGVVDDSQLPKDRFSAERLKGVDSTLKIQPAKLEDSAVYLCASSLGLSPTEAFFGQGTRLTVV.

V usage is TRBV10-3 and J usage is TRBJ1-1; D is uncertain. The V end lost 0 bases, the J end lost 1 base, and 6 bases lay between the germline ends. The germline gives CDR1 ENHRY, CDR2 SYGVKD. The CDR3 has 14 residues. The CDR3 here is CAISESSGNTEAFF. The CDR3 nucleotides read TGTGCCATCAGTGAGTCGTCAGGGAACACTGAAGCTTTCTTT.

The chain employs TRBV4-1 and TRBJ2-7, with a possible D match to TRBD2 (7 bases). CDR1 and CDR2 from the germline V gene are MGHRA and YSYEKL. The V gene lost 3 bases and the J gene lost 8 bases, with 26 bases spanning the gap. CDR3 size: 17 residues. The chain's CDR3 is CASSQGRGGRQGAKQYF. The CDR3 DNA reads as TGCGCCAGCAGCCAGGGGAGGGGGGGCCGTCAAGGCGCTAAGCAGTACTTC.

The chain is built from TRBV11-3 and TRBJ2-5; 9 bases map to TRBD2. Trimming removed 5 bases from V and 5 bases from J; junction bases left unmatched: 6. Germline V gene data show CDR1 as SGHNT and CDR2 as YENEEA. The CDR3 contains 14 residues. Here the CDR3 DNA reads TGTGCCAGCAGCCGGCGGGGGGGGGAGGAGACCCAGTACTTC. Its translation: CASSRRGGEETQYF. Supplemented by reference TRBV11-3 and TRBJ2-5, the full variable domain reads EAGVVQSPRYKIIEKKQPVAFWCNPISGHNTLYWYLQNLGQGPELLIRYENEEAVDDSQLPKDRFSAERLKGVDSTLKIQPAELGDSAVYLCASSRRGGEETQYFGPGTRLLVL.

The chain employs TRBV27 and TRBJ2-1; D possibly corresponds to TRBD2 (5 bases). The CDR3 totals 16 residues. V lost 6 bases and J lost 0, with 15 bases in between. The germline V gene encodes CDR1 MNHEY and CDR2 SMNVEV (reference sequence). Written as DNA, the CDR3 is TGTGCCAGCAGCCGCGGGCCAGCGCCCTCCTACAATGAGCAGTTCTTC. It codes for CASSRGPAPSYNEQFF.